This TCR beta chain was retrieved from a study of blood T cell repertoires in COVID-19. The wider study: Acute and convalescent COVID-19 specimens originated in the United States, Italy and Spain. From T cells, B-cell-depleted T cells, or PBMCs came the material, which was cDNA or gDNA.

Per the authors' pipeline: Amplifying reference gene primers gave estimates of nucleated cell counts. The protocol was immunoSEQ multiplex PCR, while the TCRdb copy is restricted to in-frame clones and leaves out a portion. The V and J calls and clone size come from that table; D and trimming were worked out from the DNA. The profile shows 150,000 to 200,000 clones, almost 90% of them singletons. In germline, CDR1 is ENHRY, CDR2 SYGVKD. V lost 1 base and J lost 0, with 16 bases in between. The CDR3 is made up of 17 amino acids. Sequenced sample: peripheral blood. The TCR originated in a man in his forties or fifties with acute or convalescent COVID-19. The chain has TRBV10-3 and TRBJ2-7; D is unresolved. The chain's CDR3 is CAISELPGSLSSYEQYF. CDR3 DNA sequence: TGTGCCATCAGTGAGTTACCGGGTTCCCTGAGCTCCTACGAGCAGTACTTC.